One sample yielded the 15 T cell receptor beta chains listed below, sequenced in a study of siplizumab effects on memory and regulatory T cells (dated by TCRdb to about 2019). The receptor library was made with the immunoSEQ multiplex PCR assay. This immuneACCESS table, as held by TCRdb, lists in-frame sequences with V and J called but not all clones. Of the missing ones, under half trace to an unresolved V gene in checked studies; the others have no known cause. The sample includes 100,000 or so clones, with about 90% observed a single time. 12% of the sample belongs to the ten largest clones. Sequencing was carried out using non-Treg CD4+ T cells sorted from blood. The cell subset or site label of this sample denotes: FACS-sorted unstimulated CD4+ non-regulatory T cells. These TCRs come from a human donor in good health.

This chain links TRBV5-1 with TRBJ2-5, with 7 nucleotides matching TRBD2. CDR3 size: 17 residues. The germline V gene has CDR1 SGHRS and CDR2 YFSETQ. V was clipped by 4 bases and J by 4 bases; unmatched bases: 16. CDR3 DNA sequence: TGCGCCAGCAGCCCTGGGACCGGGAGGATTGGGCGAGAGACCCAGTACTTC. This translates into CASSPGTGRIGRETQYF.

V usage is TRBV2 and J usage is TRBJ1-4; no clear D. The CDR3 spans 12 residues. CDR1 and CDR2 (germline): SNHLY, FYNNEI. V was cut by 7 bases and J by 5 bases, with 8 bases left in between. CDR3 sequence reads: CASTGSNEKLFF. CDR3 coding DNA: TGTGCCAGCACCGGGTCCAATGAAAAACTGTTTTTT.

The chain employs TRBV28 and TRBJ2-3; the D gene is possibly TRBD1 (6 bases). Germline V gene data show CDR1 as MDHEN and CDR2 as SYDVKM. Trimming took 8 bases from V and 1 from J, leaving 13 bases between them. The CDR3 runs 14 residues. CDR3 in amino acids: CASRARGGTDTQYF. As DNA, the CDR3 is TGTGCCAGCCGCGCCAGGGGAGGCACAGATACGCAGTATTTT.

This clone is a singleton in its sample. The V gene is TRBV5-1, the J gene TRBJ2-7; 8 bases are shared with TRBD1. The J segment lost 5 bases and the V segment lost 3 bases, leaving 1 base of the junction unmatched. The CDR3 loop spans 12 amino acids. Germline values: CDR1 SGHRS, CDR2 YFSETQ. CDR3 nucleotide sequence: TGCGCCAGCAGCTCAGGGGGCCACGAGCAGTACTTC. This translates into CASSSGGHEQYF.

The chain is built from TRBV11-2 and TRBJ2-5, with 7 nucleotides matching TRBD2. Germline-derived CDR1 and CDR2 are SGHAT and FQNNGV. The CDR3 covers 14 residues. V was pared by 0 bases and J by 5 bases, with 3 bases of the junction left unmatched. In nucleotides, the CDR3 is TGTGCCAGCAGCTTAGAAAGACTAGCTGAGACCCAGTACTTC. As protein: CASSLERLAETQYF.

The V and J genes are TRBV18 and TRBJ1-1; perhaps TRBD1 as D (5 bases). Trimming stripped 1 base from V and 5 bases from J, with 14 bases between. This CDR3 has 15 amino acids. Germline V lookup: CDR1 KGHSH, CDR2 LQKENI. The CDR3 DNA is TGTGCCAGCTCACCACGTAGGGGAAGCGGGACTGAAGCTTTCTTT. Translation gives CASSPRRGSGTEAFF.

The chain has TRBV6-7 and TRBJ2-2, with D possibly being TRBD1 (7 bases). TRBV6-7 is an ORF for which the function is uncertain. The CDR3 is made up of 16 amino acids. The ends were cut back, 4 bases at V and 2 bases at J, with 14 bases in the middle. CDR3: CASSCRQGGNTGELFF. The CDR3 DNA is TGTGCCAGCAGTTGTCGGCAGGGGGGAAACACCGGGGAGCTGTTTTTT.

J is TRBJ1-1 and V is TRBV10-3; D is unclear. This CDR3 has 11 amino acids. Trimming left V 10 bases short and J 4 bases short, with 10 bases between. Germline-derived CDR1 and CDR2 are ENHRY and SYGVKD. The DNA for the CDR3 is TGTGCCAAAGTTCCGGGCACTGAAGCTTTCTTT. This codes for CAKVPGTEAFF.

The chain recombines TRBV6-6 with TRBJ2-1; no definite D call. The CDR3 has 15 amino acids. The germline gives CDR1 MNHNY, CDR2 SVGAGI (reference sequence). Trimming took off 2 bases at V and 4 bases at J, with 12 bases between the two ends. This CDR3 is CASSYRSGAYNEQFF. The CDR3 DNA follows: TGTGCCAGCAGTTACCGGTCGGGCGCTTACAATGAGCAGTTCTTC.

The chain employs TRBV28 and TRBJ2-7; D may be TRBD1 (6 bases). The ends were cut back, 11 bases at V and 2 bases at J, with 22 bases in the middle. The CDR3 contains 15 residues. CDR1 and CDR2 from the germline V gene are MDHEN and SYDVKM. The CDR3: CAGSSQGSTPYEQYF. The CDR3, as DNA: TGTGCCGGGTCTTCACAGGGATCTACACCCTACGAGCAGTACTTC. The full variable domain, its missing parts supplied by reference TRBV28 and TRBJ2-7, is DVKVTQSSRYLVKRTGEKVFLECVQDMDHENMFWYRQDPGLGLRLIYFSYDVKMKEKGDIPEGYSVSREKKERFSLILESASTNQTSMYLCAGSSQGSTPYEQYFGPGTRLTVT.

The J gene is TRBJ2-7, the V gene TRBV29-1, with TRBD1 matching 8 bases. Germline V gene lookup returns CDR1 SQVTM and CDR2 ANQGSEA. The CDR3 consists of 13 residues. Trimming removed 2 bases from V and 3 bases from J; junction bases left unmatched: 3. The CDR3 is CSVEQDRDYEQYF. In DNA form, the CDR3 reads TGCAGCGTTGAACAGGACAGGGACTACGAGCAGTACTTC.

V is TRBV5-1 and J is TRBJ2-7, with D perhaps TRBD2 (6 bases). The CDR3 has 14 amino acids. The germline CDR1 and CDR2 sequences are SGHRS and YFSETQ. V was clipped by 2 bases and J by 2 bases, with 11 bases between them. This CDR3 reads CASSFRWGAYEQYF. CDR3 coding DNA: TGCGCCAGCAGCTTTCGTTGGGGGGCCTACGAGCAGTACTTC. Looking up the rest from reference TRBV5-1 and TRBJ2-7 gives the full variable domain: KAGVTQTPRYLIKTRGQQVTLSCSPISGHRSVSWYQQTPGQGLQFLFEYFSETQRNKGNFPGRFSGRQFSNSRSEMNVSTLELGDSALYLCASSFRWGAYEQYFGPGTRLTVT.

The chain joins TRBV18 to TRBJ2-7; 7 bases fit TRBD1. The J segment lost 6 bases and the V segment lost 0 bases, leaving 14 bases of the junction unmatched. Germline V gives CDR1 KGHSH, CDR2 LQKENI. CDR3 size: 17 residues. CDR3 amino acids: CASSPPLTGAVFGEQYF. Here the CDR3 DNA reads TGTGCCAGCTCACCACCGCTTACAGGGGCCGTGTTTGGCGAGCAGTACTTC.

The chain employs TRBV18 and TRBJ2-1, with 14 bases lining up with TRBD2. V gave up 4 bases and J gave up 10 bases; unmatched junction bases: 6. The CDR3 is 15 amino acids. Per the germline V gene, CDR1 is KGHSH and CDR2 is LQKENI. This chain's CDR3 is CASSLGTSGSVEQFF. DNA of the CDR3: TGTGCCAGCTCACTAGGGACTAGCGGGAGTGTGGAGCAGTTCTTC.

CDR3 coding DNA: TGTGCCAGCAGCCCTTTGCGGGAGGGCTTTAATGAGCAGTTCTTC. This translates into CASSPLREGFNEQFF. The genes are TRBV7-9 and TRBJ2-1; the match to TRBD2 covers 9 bases. Per the germline V gene, CDR1 is SEHNR and CDR2 is FQNEAQ (reference sequence). This CDR3 has 15 residues. Trimming took 5 bases from V and 7 from J; bases not matched to a gene: 9. The full variable domain, rest sourced from reference TRBV7-9 and TRBJ2-1, is DTGVSQNPRHKITKRGQNVTFRCDPISEHNRLYWYRQTLGQGPEFLTYFQNEAQLEKSRLLSDRFSAERPKGSFSTLEIQRTEQGDSAMYLCASSPLREGFNEQFFGPGTRLTVL.